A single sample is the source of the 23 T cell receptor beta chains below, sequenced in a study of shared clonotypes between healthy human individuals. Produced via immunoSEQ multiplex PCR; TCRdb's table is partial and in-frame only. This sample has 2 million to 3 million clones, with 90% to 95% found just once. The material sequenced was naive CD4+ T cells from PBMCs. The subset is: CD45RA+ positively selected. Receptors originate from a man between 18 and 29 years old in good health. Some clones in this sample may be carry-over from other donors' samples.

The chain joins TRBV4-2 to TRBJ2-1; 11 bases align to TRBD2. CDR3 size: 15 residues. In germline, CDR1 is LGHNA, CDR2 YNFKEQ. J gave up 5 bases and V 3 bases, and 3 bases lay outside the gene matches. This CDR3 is CASSQGLAAHNEQFF. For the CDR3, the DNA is TGTGCCAGCAGCCAGGGACTAGCGGCCCACAATGAGCAGTTCTTC.

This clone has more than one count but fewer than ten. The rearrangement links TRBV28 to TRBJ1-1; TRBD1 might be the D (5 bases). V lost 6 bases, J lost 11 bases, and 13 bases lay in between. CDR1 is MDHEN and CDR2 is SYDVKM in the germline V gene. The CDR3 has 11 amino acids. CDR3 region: CASRNSGGAFF. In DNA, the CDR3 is TGTGCCAGCAGAAATTCTGGGGGGGCTTTCTTT.

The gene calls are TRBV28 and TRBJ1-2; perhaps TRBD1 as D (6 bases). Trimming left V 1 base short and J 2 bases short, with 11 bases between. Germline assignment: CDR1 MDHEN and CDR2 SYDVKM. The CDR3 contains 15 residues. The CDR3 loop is CASSLSAQGNYGYTF. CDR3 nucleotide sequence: TGTGCCAGCAGTTTATCCGCCCAGGGGAACTATGGCTACACCTTC.

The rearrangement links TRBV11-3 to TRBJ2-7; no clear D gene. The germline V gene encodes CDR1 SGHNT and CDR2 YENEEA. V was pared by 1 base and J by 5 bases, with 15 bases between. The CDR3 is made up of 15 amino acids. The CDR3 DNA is TGTGCCAGCAGCTTAGTCTGGGCAGCACCTCACGAGCAGTACTTC. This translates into CASSLVWAAPHEQYF.

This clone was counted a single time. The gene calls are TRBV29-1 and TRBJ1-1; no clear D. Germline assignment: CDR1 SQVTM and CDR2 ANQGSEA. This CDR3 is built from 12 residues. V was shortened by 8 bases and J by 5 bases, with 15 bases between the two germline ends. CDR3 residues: CSPGEAGTEAFF. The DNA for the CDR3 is TGCAGCCCTGGCGAGGCCGGGACTGAAGCTTTCTTT.

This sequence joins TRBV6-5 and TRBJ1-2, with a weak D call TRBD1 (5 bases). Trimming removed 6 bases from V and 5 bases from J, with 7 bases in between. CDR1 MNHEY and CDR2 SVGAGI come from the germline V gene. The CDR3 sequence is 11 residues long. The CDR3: CASRDNYGYTF. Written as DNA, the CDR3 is TGTGCCAGCAGGGACAATTATGGCTACACCTTC.

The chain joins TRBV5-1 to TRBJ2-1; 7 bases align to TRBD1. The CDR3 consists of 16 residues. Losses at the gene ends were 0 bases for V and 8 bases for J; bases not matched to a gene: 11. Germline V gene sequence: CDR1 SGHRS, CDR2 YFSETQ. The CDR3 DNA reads TGCGCCAGCAGCTTGGGCTCCGGGACAGTCGTGGATGAGCAGTTCTTC. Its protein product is CASSLGSGTVVDEQFF.

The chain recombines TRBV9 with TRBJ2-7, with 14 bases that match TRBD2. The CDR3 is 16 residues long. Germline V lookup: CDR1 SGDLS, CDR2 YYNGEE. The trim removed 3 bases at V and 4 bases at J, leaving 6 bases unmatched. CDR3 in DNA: TGTGCCAGCAGCGAGGGACTAGCGGGAGCAGTTTACGAGCAGTACTTC. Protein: CASSEGLAGAVYEQYF.

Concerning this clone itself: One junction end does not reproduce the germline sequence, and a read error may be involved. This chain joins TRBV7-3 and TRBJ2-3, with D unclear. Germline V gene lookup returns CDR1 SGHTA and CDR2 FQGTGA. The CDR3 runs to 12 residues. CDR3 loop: CASSITTDTQYF. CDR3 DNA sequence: TGTGCCAGCAGCATAACGACAGATACGCAGTATTTT. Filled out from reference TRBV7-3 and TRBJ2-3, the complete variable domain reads GAGVSQTPSNKVTEKGKYVELRCDPISGHTALYWYRQSLGQGPEFLIYFQGTGAADDSGLPNDRFFAVRPEGSVSTLKIQRTERGDSAVYLCASSITTDTQYFGPGTRLTVL.

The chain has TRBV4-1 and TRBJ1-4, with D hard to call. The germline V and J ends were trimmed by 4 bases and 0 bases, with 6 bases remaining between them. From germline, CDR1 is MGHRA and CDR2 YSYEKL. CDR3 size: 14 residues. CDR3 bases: TGCGCCAGCAGCCCTACAACAACTAATGAAAAACTGTTTTTT. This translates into CASSPTTTNEKLFF.

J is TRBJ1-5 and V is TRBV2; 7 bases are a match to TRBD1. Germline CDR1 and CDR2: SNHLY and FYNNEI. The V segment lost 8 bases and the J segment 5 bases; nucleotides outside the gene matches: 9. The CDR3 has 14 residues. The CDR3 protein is CASRRQGFDQPQHF. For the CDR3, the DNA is TGTGCCAGCCGGAGACAGGGATTCGATCAGCCCCAGCATTTT.

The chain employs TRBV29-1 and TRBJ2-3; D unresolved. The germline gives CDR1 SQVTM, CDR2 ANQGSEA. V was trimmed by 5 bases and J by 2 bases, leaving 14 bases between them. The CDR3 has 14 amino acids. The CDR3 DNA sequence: TGCAGCGTTCCTTACGAGGAAGCCACAGATACGCAGTATTTT. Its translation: CSVPYEEATDTQYF.

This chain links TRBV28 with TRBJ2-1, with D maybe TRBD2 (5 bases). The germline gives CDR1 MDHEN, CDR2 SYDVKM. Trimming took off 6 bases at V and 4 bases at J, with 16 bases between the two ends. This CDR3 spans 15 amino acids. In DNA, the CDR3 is TGTGCCAGCAGGGGAGCGGACCTTGGATACAATGAGCAGTTCTTC. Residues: CASRGADLGYNEQFF. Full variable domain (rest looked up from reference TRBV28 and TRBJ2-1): DVKVTQSSRYLVKRTGEKVFLECVQDMDHENMFWYRQDPGLGLRLIYFSYDVKMKEKGDIPEGYSVSREKKERFSLILESASTNQTSMYLCASRGADLGYNEQFFGPGTRLTVL.

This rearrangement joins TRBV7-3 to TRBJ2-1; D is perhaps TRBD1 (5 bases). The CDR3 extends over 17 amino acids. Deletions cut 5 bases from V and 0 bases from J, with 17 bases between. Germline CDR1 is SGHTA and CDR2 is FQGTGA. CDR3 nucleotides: TGTGCCAGCAGCCAAGGGGTAGGCGGCAGCTCCTACAATGAGCAGTTCTTC. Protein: CASSQGVGGSSYNEQFF.

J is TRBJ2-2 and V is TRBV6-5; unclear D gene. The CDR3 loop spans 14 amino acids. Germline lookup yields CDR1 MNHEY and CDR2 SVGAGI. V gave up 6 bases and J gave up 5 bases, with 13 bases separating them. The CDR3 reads CASRGGATTGELFF. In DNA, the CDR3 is TGTGCCAGCAGGGGCGGTGCCACTACCGGGGAGCTGTTTTTT.

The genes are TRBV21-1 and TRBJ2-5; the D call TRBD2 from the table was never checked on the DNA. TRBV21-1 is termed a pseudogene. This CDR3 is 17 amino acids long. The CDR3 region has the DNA TGTGCCAGCCCTTTCAGTGGACTAGCGGGAGCAGGAGAGACCCAGTACTTC. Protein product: CASPFSGLAGAGETQYF.

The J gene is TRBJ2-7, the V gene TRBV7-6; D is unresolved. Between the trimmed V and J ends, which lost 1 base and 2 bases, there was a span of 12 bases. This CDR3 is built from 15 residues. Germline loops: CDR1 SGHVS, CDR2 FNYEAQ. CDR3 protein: CASSLGHAKPYEQYF. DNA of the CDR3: TGTGCCAGCAGCTTAGGCCACGCGAAACCCTACGAGCAGTACTTC.

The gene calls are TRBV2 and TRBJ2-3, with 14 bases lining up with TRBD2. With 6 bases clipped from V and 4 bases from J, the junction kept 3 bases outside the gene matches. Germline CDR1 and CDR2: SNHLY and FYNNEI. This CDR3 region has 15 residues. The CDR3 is CASSRLAGGADTQYF. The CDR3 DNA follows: TGTGCCAGCAGCCGACTAGCGGGAGGGGCAGATACGCAGTATTTT.

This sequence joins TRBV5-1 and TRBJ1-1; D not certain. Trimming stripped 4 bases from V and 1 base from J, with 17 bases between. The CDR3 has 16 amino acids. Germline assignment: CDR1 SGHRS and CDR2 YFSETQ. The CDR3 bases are TGCGCCAGCAGCGCAGGCTCGCGGCAGCAGAACACTGAAGCTTTCTTT. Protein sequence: CASSAGSRQQNTEAFF.

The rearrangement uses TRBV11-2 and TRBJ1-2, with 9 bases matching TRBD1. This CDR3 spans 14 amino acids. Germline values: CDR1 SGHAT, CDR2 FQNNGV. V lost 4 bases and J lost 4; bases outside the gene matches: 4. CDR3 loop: CASSYRQGGYGYTF. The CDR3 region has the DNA TGTGCCAGCAGCTACCGACAGGGGGGCTATGGCTACACCTTC.

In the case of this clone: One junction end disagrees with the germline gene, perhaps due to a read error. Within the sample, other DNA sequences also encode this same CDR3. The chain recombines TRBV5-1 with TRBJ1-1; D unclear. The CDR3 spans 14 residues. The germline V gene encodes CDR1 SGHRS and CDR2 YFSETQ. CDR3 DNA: TGCGCCAGTAGCTTGGCGCTCGTAGAAGGTGAAGCTTTCTTT. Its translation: CASSLALVEGEAFF.

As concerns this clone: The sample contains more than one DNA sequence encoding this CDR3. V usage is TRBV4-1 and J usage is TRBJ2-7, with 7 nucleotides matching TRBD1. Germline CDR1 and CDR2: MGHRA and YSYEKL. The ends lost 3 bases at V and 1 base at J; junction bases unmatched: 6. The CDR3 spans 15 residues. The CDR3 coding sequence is TGCGCCAGCAGCCACCCCGGGACAGCTTCCTACGAGCAGTACTTC. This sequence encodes CASSHPGTASYEQYF.

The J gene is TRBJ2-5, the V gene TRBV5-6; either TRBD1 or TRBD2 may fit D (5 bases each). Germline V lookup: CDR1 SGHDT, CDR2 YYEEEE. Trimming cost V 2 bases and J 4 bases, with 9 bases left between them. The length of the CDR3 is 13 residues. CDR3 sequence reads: CASSLNGAETQYF. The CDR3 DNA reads TGTGCCAGCAGCTTAAACGGGGCAGAGACCCAGTACTTC.